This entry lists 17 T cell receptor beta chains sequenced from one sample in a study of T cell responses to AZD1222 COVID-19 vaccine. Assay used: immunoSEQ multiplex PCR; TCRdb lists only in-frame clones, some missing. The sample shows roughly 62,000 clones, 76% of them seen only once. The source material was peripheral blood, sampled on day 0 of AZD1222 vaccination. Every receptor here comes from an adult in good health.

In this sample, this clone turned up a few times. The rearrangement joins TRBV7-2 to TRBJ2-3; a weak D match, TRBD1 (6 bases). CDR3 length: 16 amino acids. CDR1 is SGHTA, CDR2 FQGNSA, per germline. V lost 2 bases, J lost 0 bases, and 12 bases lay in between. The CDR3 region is CASSLYSTGSTDTQYF. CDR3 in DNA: TGTGCCAGCAGCTTATATTCGACAGGCAGCACAGATACGCAGTATTTT.

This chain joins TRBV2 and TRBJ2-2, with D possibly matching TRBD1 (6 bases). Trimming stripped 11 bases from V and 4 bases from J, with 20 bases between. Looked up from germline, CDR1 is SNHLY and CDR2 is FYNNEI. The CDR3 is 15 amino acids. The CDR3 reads CACPRAGAVTGELFF. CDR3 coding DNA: TGTGCCTGCCCGAGGGCAGGGGCCGTCACCGGGGAGCTGTTTTTT.

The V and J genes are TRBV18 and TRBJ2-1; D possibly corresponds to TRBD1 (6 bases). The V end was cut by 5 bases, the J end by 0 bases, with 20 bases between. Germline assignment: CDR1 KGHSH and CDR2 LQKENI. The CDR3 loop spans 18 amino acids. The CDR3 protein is CASSSESRGRSSYNEQFF. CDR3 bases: TGTGCCAGCTCATCGGAGTCCAGGGGCCGGAGCTCCTACAATGAGCAGTTCTTC.

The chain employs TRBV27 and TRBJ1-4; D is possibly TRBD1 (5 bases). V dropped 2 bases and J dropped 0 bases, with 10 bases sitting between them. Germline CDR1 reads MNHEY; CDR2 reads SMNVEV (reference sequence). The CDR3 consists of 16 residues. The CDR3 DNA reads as TGTGCCAGCAGTTTAAGGGGTCCAGCAACTAATGAAAAACTGTTTTTT. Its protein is CASSLRGPATNEKLFF.

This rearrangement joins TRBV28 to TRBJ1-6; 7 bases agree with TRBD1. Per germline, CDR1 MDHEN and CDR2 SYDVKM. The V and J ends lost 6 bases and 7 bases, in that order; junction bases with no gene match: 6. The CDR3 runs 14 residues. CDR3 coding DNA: TGTGCCAGCAGGTTGACAGGGTCAAATTCACCCCTCCACTTT. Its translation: CASRLTGSNSPLHF.

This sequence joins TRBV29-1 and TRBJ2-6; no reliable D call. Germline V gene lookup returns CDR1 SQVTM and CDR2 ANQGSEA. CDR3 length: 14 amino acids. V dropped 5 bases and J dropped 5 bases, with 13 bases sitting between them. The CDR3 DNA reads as TGCAGCGTTTACGAGTCGGAGCGGGCCAACGTCCTGACTTTC. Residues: CSVYESERANVLTF. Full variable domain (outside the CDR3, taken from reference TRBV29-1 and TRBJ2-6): SAVISQKPSRDICQRGTSLTIQCQVDSQVTMMFWYRQQPGQSLTLIATANQGSEATYESGFVIDKFPISRPNLTFSTLTVSNMSPEDSSIYLCSVYESERANVLTFGAGSRLTVL.

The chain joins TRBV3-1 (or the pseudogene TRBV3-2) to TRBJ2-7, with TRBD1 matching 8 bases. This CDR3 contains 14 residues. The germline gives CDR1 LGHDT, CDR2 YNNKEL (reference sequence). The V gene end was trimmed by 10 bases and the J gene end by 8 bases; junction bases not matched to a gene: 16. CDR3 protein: CATLGTGEGSKQYF. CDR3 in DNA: TGTGCCACCCTCGGGACAGGAGAGGGCTCAAAGCAGTACTTC.

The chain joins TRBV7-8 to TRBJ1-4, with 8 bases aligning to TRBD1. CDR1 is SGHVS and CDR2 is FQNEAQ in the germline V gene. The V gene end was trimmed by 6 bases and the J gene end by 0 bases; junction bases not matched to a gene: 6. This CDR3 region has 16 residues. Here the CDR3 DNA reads TGTGCCAGCAGTTCCTTACAGGGGGCAACTAATGAAAAACTGTTTTTT. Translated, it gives CASSSLQGATNEKLFF.

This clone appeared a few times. CDR3 nucleotides: TGTGCCAGCAGCTTGAGGAGAGGAGCGACCGGGGAGCTGTTTTTT. Protein product: CASSLRRGATGELFF. The chain couples TRBV5-8 to TRBJ2-2; D call uncertain. Trimming shortened V by 1 base and J by 5 bases, and 12 bases separated the two germline ends. This CDR3 contains 15 residues. Germline CDR1 reads SGHTS; CDR2 reads YDEGEE.

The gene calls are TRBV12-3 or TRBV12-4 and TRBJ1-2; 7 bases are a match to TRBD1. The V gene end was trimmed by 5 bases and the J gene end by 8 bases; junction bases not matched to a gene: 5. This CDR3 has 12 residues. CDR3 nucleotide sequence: TGTGCCAGCAGTCTTGACAGGGTCGGCTACACCTTC. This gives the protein CASSLDRVGYTF.

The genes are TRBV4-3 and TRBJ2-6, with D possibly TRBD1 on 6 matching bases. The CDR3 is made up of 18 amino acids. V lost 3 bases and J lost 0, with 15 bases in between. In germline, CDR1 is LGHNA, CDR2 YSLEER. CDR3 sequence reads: CASSQGAEGTSGANVLTF. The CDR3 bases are TGCGCCAGCAGCCAGGGGGCGGAAGGGACCTCTGGGGCCAACGTCCTGACTTTC.

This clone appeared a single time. CDR3 sequence reads: CASSYSDGGEAFF. The CDR3 nucleotides read TGTGCCAGCAGTTACTCCGACGGAGGCGAAGCTTTCTTT. The genes are TRBV6-5 and TRBJ1-1; D uncertain. The germline V gene has CDR1 MNHEY and CDR2 SVGAGI. The length of the CDR3 is 13 residues. V lost 0 bases and J 8 bases, leaving 10 bases between the germline ends.

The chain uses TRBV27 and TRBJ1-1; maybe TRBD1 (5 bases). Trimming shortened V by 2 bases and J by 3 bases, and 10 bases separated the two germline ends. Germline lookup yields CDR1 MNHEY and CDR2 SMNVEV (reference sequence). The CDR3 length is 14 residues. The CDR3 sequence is CASSLRREDTEAFF. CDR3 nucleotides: TGTGCCAGCAGTTTACGCAGGGAGGACACTGAAGCTTTCTTT.

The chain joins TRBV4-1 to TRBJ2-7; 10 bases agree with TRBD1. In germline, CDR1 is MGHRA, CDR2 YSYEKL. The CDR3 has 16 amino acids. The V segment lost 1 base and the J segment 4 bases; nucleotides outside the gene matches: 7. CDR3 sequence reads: CASSQGALDRGYEQYF. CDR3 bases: TGCGCCAGCAGCCAAGGCGCATTGGACAGGGGGTACGAGCAGTACTTC.

CDR3 sequence (DNA): TGTGCCAGCTCACCTACCGGGACTAGCGGGGGCTACAATGAGCAGTTCTTC. Translated: CASSPTGTSGGYNEQFF. The gene calls are TRBV18 and TRBJ2-1, with 14 bases that match TRBD2. Trimming took 3 bases from V and 3 from J; bases not matched to a gene: 4. The germline gives CDR1 KGHSH, CDR2 LQKENI. This CDR3 spans 17 amino acids.

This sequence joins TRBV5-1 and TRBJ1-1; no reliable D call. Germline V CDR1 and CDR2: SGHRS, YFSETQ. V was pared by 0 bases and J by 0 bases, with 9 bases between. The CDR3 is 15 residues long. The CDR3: CASSLGTRVNTEAFF. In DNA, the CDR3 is TGCGCCAGCAGCTTGGGAACACGGGTGAACACTGAAGCTTTCTTT.

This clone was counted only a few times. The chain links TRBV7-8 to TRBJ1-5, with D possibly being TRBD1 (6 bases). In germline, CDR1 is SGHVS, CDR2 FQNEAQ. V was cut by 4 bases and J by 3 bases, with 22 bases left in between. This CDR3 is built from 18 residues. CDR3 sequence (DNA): TGTGCCAGCAGCTCACAGGGTAGGGGTAGGGGCCCCAATCAGCCCCAGCATTTT. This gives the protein CASSSQGRGRGPNQPQHF.